This TCR beta chain stems from a study of cytomegalovirus exposure and HLA in healthy donors. Findings and caveats of the study: 87-base-pair reads could not separate some V segments, including TRBV6-2 and TRBV6-3. Being productive about 90% or about 30% of the time was typical of most TCR beta V segments in an earlier analysis. With later analysis, a missense DCLRE1C variant became linked to TCR beta V- and J-gene trimming. Generally TCR sequences proved uncommon, though certain public TCRs appeared in numerous donors.

Amplification used 60 Vbeta primers and 13 Jbeta primers. Clones were read by immunoSEQ multiplex PCR, and TCRdb kept only the in-frame ones, dropping some. Recorded here are around 33,000 clones; the top ten clones represent approximately 4.5%. The V gene's germline CDR1 is KGHSH and CDR2 LQKENI. V shed 1 base and J 1 base; nucleotides not matched to a gene: 7. The CDR3 totals 17 residues. Concerning this clone: Its target is not known.

Sequenced: PBMCs. This receptor was taken from a woman in her 40s in good health and CMV-seropositive. The chain has TRBV18 and TRBJ1-3; TRBD1 matches at 7 bases. CDR3 sequence reads: CASSPLMQGESGNTIYF. Written as DNA, the CDR3 is TGTGCCAGCTCACCACTAATGCAGGGGGAATCTGGAAACACCATATATTTT.